The 25 T cell receptor beta chains in this list originate from one sample, sequenced in a study of shared clonotypes between healthy human individuals (dated by TCRdb to about 2020). Library creation used the immunoSEQ multiplex PCR assay. Here the immuneACCESS table is served through TCRdb, limited to in-frame sequences with V and J called. Missing clones are a known gap in these copies; in checked studies unresolved V genes cover under half, and the rest lacks a known reason. The sample contains 1.6 million or so clones, approximately 97% of them found a single time. The ten most abundant clones make up over 1% of the sample. The sample consisted of naive CD4+ T cells sorted from blood. This specimen's cell subset or site label, interpreted: CD45RA+ positively selected. Receptors were obtained from a man aged 30-40 years in good health.

The chain recombines TRBV18 with TRBJ2-3; TRBD1 might be the D (6 bases). The CDR3 runs to 16 residues. The V gene's germline CDR1 is KGHSH and CDR2 LQKENI. V was trimmed by 1 base and J by 3 bases, leaving 14 bases between them. For the CDR3, the DNA is TGTGCCAGCTCACCACAGACCGATAGGGGGACAGATACGCAGTATTTT. Its translation is CASSPQTDRGTDTQYF. Based on the CDR3 plus reference TRBV18 and TRBJ2-3, the full variable domain is NAGVMQNPRHLVRRRGQEARLRCSPMKGHSHVYWYRQLPEEGLKFMVYLQKENIIDESGMPKERFSAEFPKEGPSILRIQQVVRGDSAAYFCASSPQTDRGTDTQYFGPGTRLTVL.

Concerning this clone: Other DNA sequences in the same sample also yield this CDR3. The chain links TRBV18 to TRBJ1-1; D is unclear. V lost 3 bases, J lost 0 bases, and 8 bases lay in between. This CDR3 has 14 amino acids. Germline assignment: CDR1 KGHSH and CDR2 LQKENI. CDR3 amino acids: CASSPLTVNTEAFF. For the CDR3, the DNA is TGTGCCAGCTCACCGCTAACAGTGAACACTGAAGCTTTCTTT.

Notes on this clone: At the DNA level, this CDR3 is encoded by other sequences in the same sample as well. V is TRBV7-2 and J is TRBJ2-7, with 9 bases fitting TRBD2. Germline CDR1 SGHTA, CDR2 FQGNSA. The ends lost 0 bases at V and 3 bases at J; junction bases unmatched: 0. This CDR3 is built from 14 residues. The CDR3 sequence is CASSLASGGYEQYF. CDR3 bases: TGTGCCAGCAGCTTAGCTAGCGGGGGCTACGAGCAGTACTTC.

The chain uses TRBV2 and TRBJ1-5; D unclear. The CDR3 consists of 14 residues. Trimming pared 6 bases from V and 3 bases from J, leaving 12 bases between. Germline V gene sequence: CDR1 SNHLY, CDR2 FYNNEI. This CDR3 reads CASRLSLINQPQHF. The CDR3 DNA reads TGTGCCAGCAGACTAAGTTTAATCAATCAGCCCCAGCATTTT.

As to this clone: This sample includes further DNA sequences coding for the same CDR3. The rearrangement joins TRBV5-4 to TRBJ1-4, with no clear D. This CDR3 is 15 amino acids long. Germline lookup yields CDR1 SGHNT and CDR2 YYREEE (reference sequence). V was clipped by 0 bases and J by 0 bases, with 6 bases between them. The CDR3 nucleotides read TGTGCCAGCAGCTTGGGCCGGGCAACTAATGAAAAACTGTTTTTT. Protein: CASSLGRATNEKLFF.

The CDR3: CASSHQTGTGELFF. For the CDR3, the DNA is TGTGCCAGCAGCCACCAAACAGGCACCGGGGAGCTGTTTTTT. The gene calls are TRBV11-3 and TRBJ2-2, with D possibly being TRBD1 (5 bases). Trimming pared 5 bases from V and 4 bases from J, leaving 11 bases between. Looked up from germline, CDR1 is SGHNT and CDR2 is YENEEA. CDR3 length: 14 residues.

The chain recombines TRBV11-3 with TRBJ2-1; D may be TRBD2 (5 bases). The CDR3 sequence is 15 residues long. CDR1 and CDR2 from the germline V gene are SGHNT and YENEEA. Trimming took 0 bases from V and 9 from J, leaving 15 bases between them. DNA of the CDR3: TGTGCCAGCAGCTTAGAGACTACCTCCCTTTTTGAGCAGTTCTTC. Translating it yields CASSLETTSLFEQFF. The full variable domain, with the rest looked up from reference TRBV11-3 and TRBJ2-1, is EAGVVQSPRYKIIEKKQPVAFWCNPISGHNTLYWYLQNLGQGPELLIRYENEEAVDDSQLPKDRFSAERLKGVDSTLKIQPAELGDSAVYLCASSLETTSLFEQFFGPGTRLTVL.

The CDR3 reads CASSLGGLSEGYEQYF. Here the CDR3 DNA reads TGTGCCAGCAGCTTAGGGGGTCTATCCGAGGGCTACGAGCAGTACTTC. The V call is TRBV7-9, the J call TRBJ2-7, with D possibly being TRBD2 (5 bases). This CDR3 comprises 16 residues. Trimming shortened V by 1 base and J by 3 bases, and 16 bases separated the two germline ends. From germline, CDR1 is SEHNR and CDR2 FQNEAQ (reference sequence). Filled out from reference TRBV7-9 and TRBJ2-7, the complete variable domain reads DTGVSQNPRHKITKRGQNVTFRCDPISEHNRLYWYRQTLGQGPEFLTYFQNEAQLEKSRLLSDRFSAERPKGSFSTLEIQRTEQGDSAMYLCASSLGGLSEGYEQYFGPGTRLTVT.

A note on this clone: The same CDR3 is also encoded by other DNA sequences in this sample. V is TRBV5-1 and J is TRBJ1-2; D is possibly TRBD1 (6 bases). This CDR3 comprises 13 residues. Germline V gives CDR1 SGHRS, CDR2 YFSETQ. V was pared by 3 bases and J by 2 bases, with 8 bases between. Here the CDR3 reads CASSSGQNYGYTF. CDR3 coding DNA: TGCGCCAGCAGCTCCGGACAGAACTATGGCTACACCTTC.

This chain joins TRBV7-9 and TRBJ1-1; D not resolved. Germline V lookup: CDR1 SEHNR, CDR2 FQNEAQ (reference sequence). Trimming removed 10 bases at V and 0 bases at J, with 12 bases between. This CDR3 is 13 amino acids long. Here the CDR3 DNA reads TGTGCCATAGAGGGTTTAATGAACACTGAAGCTTTCTTT. Amino acid sequence: CAIEGLMNTEAFF.

The chain carries TRBV7-2 and TRBJ2-7, with D hard to call. Trimming shortened V by 2 bases and J by 3 bases, and 5 bases separated the two germline ends. The CDR3 extends over 12 amino acids. Germline loops: CDR1 SGHTA, CDR2 FQGNSA. The chain's CDR3 is CASSLWGYEQYF. The CDR3 coding sequence is TGTGCCAGCAGCTTATGGGGCTACGAGCAGTACTTC.

The table lists this clone with a count of one. The V and J genes are TRBV28 and TRBJ1-1; 8 bases match TRBD1. The V and J ends lost 5 bases and 2 bases, in that order; junction bases with no gene match: 7. Germline V CDR1 and CDR2: MDHEN, SYDVKM. The CDR3 extends over 15 amino acids. CDR3 amino acids: CASSSRDRGNTEAFF. CDR3 sequence (DNA): TGTGCCAGCAGTAGCCGAGACAGGGGTAACACTGAAGCTTTCTTT.

The chain couples TRBV6-1 to TRBJ2-1; TRBD2 matches 7 bases. CDR1 is MNHNS, CDR2 SASEGT, per germline. The V gene end was trimmed by 4 bases and the J gene end by 5 bases; junction bases not matched to a gene: 23. CDR3 length: 20 amino acids. For the CDR3, the DNA is TGTGCCAGCAGTGCCAGGATTCGTAGCGGGCAGGAGGCACCCCACAATGAGCAGTTCTTC. It translates to CASSARIRSGQEAPHNEQFF.

This chain connects TRBV25-1 to TRBJ2-7, with D tentatively TRBD2 (7 bases). Germline CDR1 MGHDK, CDR2 SYGVNS. The CDR3 consists of 14 residues. The germline V and J ends were trimmed by 3 bases and 7 bases, with 16 bases remaining between them. CDR3 sequence reads: CASSDGGLPSEQYF. The CDR3 DNA reads TGTGCCAGCAGTGACGGGGGGCTTCCGTCAGAGCAGTACTTC.

The count of this clone is one. The chain carries TRBV30 and TRBJ1-3; D ambiguous. Germline V lookup: CDR1 GTSNPN, CDR2 SVGIG (reference sequence). The V and J ends lost 5 bases and 0 bases respectively, with 11 bases between them. This CDR3 region has 14 residues. The CDR3 DNA is TGTGCCTGGGGCGAATGGGACTCTGGAAACACCATATATTTT. This sequence encodes CAWGEWDSGNTIYF.

The chain joins TRBV28 to TRBJ2-3; 8 nucleotides line up with TRBD2. The V segment lost 6 bases and the J segment 6 bases; nucleotides outside the gene matches: 11. The CDR3 sequence is 15 residues long. CDR1 is MDHEN and CDR2 is SYDVKM in the germline V gene. The CDR3 loop reads CASSRRLASGDTQYF. CDR3 coding DNA: TGTGCCAGCAGCCGGAGACTAGCGAGCGGGGATACGCAGTATTTT.

CDR3 residues: CASSAYRGQNTEAFF. The CDR3 DNA reads TGTGCCAGCAGCGCCTACAGGGGTCAGAACACTGAAGCTTTCTTT. This rearrangement joins TRBV9 to TRBJ1-1; 7 nucleotides agree with TRBD1. Germline CDR1 is SGDLS and CDR2 is YYNGEE. V lost 3 bases, J lost 1 base, and 6 bases stayed unmatched. The CDR3 is 15 amino acids.

Turning to this clone: The same CDR3 is also encoded by other DNA sequences in this sample. The chain combines TRBV6-5 with TRBJ1-5; D unclear. Germline CDR1 is MNHEY and CDR2 is SVGAGI. The CDR3 sequence is 13 residues long. The ends were cut back, 5 bases at V and 4 bases at J, with 9 bases in the middle. CDR3 bases: TGTGCCAGCAGTCCTTCGGGGAATCAGCCCCAGCATTTT. Amino acid sequence: CASSPSGNQPQHF.

The V call is TRBV4-1, the J call TRBJ2-3; TRBD2 matches at 10 bases. After removal of 4 bases from V and 5 bases from J, the junction contained 12 bases not matched to a gene. Looked up from germline, CDR1 is MGHRA and CDR2 is YSYEKL. This CDR3 has 17 residues. CDR3 bases: TGCGCCAGCAGCCCGATAATACAGCGGGAGGGCCGAGATACGCAGTATTTT. It codes for CASSPIIQREGRDTQYF.

This rearrangement joins TRBV7-6 to TRBJ2-1, with D possibly matching TRBD1 (6 bases). The CDR3 length is 16 residues. CDR1 is SGHVS, CDR2 FNYEAQ, per germline. Between the trimmed V and J ends, which lost 1 base and 2 bases, there was a span of 12 bases. CDR3 coding DNA: TGTGCCAGCAGCTTAGGTTGGGACATTACCTACAATGAGCAGTTCTTC. Its protein is CASSLGWDITYNEQFF.

The rearrangement links TRBV9 to TRBJ2-3, with D hard to call. The CDR3 spans 12 residues. Deletions cut 4 bases from V and 9 bases from J, with 12 bases between. Germline CDR1 reads SGDLS; CDR2 reads YYNGEE. CDR3 in amino acids: CASSPDIDTQYF. The CDR3 DNA follows: TGTGCCAGCAGCCCCGATATAGACACGCAGTATTTT. Full variable domain (outside the CDR3, taken from reference TRBV9 and TRBJ2-3): DSGVTQTPKHLITATGQRVTLRCSPRSGDLSVYWYQQSLDQGLQFLIQYYNGEERAKGNILERFSAQQFPDLHSELNLSSLELGDSALYFCASSPDIDTQYFGPGTRLTVL.

The gene calls are TRBV14 and TRBJ1-4; weak D call: TRBD1 (5 bases). The CDR3 consists of 15 residues. CDR1 is SGHDN and CDR2 is FVKESK in the germline V gene. The ends were cut back, 2 bases at V and 8 bases at J, with 15 bases in the middle. The CDR3 loop is CASSQRKGPGEKLFF. CDR3 in DNA: TGTGCCAGCAGCCAACGTAAGGGGCCCGGAGAAAAACTGTTTTTT.

V gene TRBV7-8 combines with J gene TRBJ2-7, with D hard to call. With 1 base removed from V and 1 base from J, the gap between germline ends came to 14 bases. CDR1 SGHVS and CDR2 FQNEAQ come from the germline V gene. CDR3 length: 16 amino acids. The CDR3 region is CASSLGVRALSYEQYF. DNA for the CDR3: TGTGCCAGCAGCTTAGGGGTACGGGCCTTGTCCTACGAGCAGTACTTC.

The V call is TRBV5-5, the J call TRBJ1-4, with TRBD1 matching over 8 bases. Germline V gene sequence: CDR1 SGHKS, CDR2 YYEKEE (reference sequence). With V trimmed by 4 bases and J by 6 bases, 11 bases remained unmatched. This CDR3 region has 16 residues. Here the CDR3 reads CASSPSGTGDHEKLFF. The CDR3, as DNA: TGTGCCAGCAGCCCCAGCGGGACAGGTGATCATGAAAAACTGTTTTTT.

This sequence joins TRBV2 and TRBJ2-1; tentative D call: TRBD2 (5 bases). CDR1 and CDR2 (germline): SNHLY, FYNNEI. The CDR3 is made up of 12 amino acids. The ends were cut back, 2 bases at V and 7 bases at J, with 6 bases in the middle. The CDR3 loop reads CASSESGNEQFF. The CDR3 bases are TGTGCCAGCAGTGAATCGGGGAATGAGCAGTTCTTC.